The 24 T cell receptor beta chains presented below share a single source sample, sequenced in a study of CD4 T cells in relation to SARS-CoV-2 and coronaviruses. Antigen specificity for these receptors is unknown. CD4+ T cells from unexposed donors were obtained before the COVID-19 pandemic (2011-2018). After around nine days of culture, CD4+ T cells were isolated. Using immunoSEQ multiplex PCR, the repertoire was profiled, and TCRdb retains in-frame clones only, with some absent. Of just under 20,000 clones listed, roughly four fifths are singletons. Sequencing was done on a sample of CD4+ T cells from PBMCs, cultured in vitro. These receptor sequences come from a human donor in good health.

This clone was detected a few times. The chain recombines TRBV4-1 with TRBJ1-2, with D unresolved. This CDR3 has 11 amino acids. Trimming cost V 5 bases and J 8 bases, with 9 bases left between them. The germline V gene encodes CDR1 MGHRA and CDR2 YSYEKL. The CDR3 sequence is CASSGRNGYTF. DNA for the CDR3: TGCGCCAGCAGCGGGCGGAACGGCTACACCTTC.

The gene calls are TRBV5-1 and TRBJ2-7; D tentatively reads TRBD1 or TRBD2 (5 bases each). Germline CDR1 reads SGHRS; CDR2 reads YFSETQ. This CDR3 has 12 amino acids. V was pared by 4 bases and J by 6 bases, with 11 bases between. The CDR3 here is CASSPERGEQYF. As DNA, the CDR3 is TGCGCCAGCAGCCCGGAGAGGGGCGAGCAGTACTTC.

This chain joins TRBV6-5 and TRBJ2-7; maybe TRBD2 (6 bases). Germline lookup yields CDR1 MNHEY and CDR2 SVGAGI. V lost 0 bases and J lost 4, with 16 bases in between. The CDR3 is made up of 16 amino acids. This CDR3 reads CASSYSFGARGYEQYF. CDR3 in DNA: TGTGCCAGCAGTTACTCTTTCGGGGCCCGGGGGTACGAGCAGTACTTC.

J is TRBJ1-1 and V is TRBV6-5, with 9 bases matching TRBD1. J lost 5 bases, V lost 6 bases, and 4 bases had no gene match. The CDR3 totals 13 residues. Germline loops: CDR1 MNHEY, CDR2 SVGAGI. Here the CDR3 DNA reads TGTGCCAGCAGCACAGGGGGCGGTACTGAAGCTTTCTTT. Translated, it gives CASSTGGGTEAFF.

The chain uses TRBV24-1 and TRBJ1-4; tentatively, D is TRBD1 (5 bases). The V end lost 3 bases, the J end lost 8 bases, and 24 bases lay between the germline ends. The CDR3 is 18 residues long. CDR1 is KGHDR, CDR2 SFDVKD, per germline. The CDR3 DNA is TGTGCCACCAGTGATCTCGTCCGAGCCAGGGCCCGCAAGGAAAAACTGTTTTTT. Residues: CATSDLVRARARKEKLFF.

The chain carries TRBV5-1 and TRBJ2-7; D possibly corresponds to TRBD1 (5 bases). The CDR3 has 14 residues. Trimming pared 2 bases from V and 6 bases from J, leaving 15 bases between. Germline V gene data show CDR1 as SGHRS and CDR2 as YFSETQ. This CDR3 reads CASSLTQGWGEQYF. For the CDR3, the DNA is TGCGCCAGCAGCTTAACTCAGGGTTGGGGCGAGCAGTACTTC.

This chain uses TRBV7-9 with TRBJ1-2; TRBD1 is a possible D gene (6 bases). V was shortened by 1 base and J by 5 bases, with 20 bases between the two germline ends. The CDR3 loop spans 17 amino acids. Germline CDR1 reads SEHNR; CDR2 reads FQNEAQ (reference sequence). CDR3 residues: CASSLEITGGGGYGYTF. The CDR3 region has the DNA TGTGCCAGCAGCTTAGAAATTACCGGCGGGGGCGGATATGGCTACACCTTC.

As DNA, the CDR3 is TGTGCCAGCAGCCCCGGGGCTCCCTACGAGCAGTACTTC. It specifies CASSPGAPYEQYF. The chain employs TRBV9 and TRBJ2-7; perhaps D is TRBD1 or TRBD2 (5 bases each). CDR1 and CDR2 (germline): SGDLS, YYNGEE. Trimming took 4 bases from V and 2 from J, leaving 10 bases between them. CDR3 length: 13 residues. The full variable domain, completed using reference TRBV9 and TRBJ2-7, is DSGVTQTPKHLITATGQRVTLRCSPRSGDLSVYWYQQSLDQGLQFLIQYYNGEERAKGNILERFSAQQFPDLHSELNLSSLELGDSALYFCASSPGAPYEQYFGPGTRLTVT.

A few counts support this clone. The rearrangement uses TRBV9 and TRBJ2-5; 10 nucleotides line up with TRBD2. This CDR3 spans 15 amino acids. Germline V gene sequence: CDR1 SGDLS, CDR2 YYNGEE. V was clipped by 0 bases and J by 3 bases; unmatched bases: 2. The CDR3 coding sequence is TGTGCCAGCAGCGTAGATGGACTAGCGGAAGAGACCCAGTACTTC. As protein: CASSVDGLAEETQYF.

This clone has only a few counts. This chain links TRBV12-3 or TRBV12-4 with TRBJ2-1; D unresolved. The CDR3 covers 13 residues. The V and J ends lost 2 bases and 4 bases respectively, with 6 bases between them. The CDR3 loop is CASSLRDYNEQFF. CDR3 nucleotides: TGTGCCAGCAGTTTAAGAGATTACAATGAGCAGTTCTTC.

CDR3 residues: CASSEQPSYNEQFF. The DNA for the CDR3 is TGTGCCAGCAGCGAACAACCTTCCTACAATGAGCAGTTCTTC. The genes are TRBV7-6 and TRBJ2-1; no clear D. There are 14 residues in the CDR3. The germline CDR1 and CDR2 sequences are SGHVS and FNYEAQ. The ends were cut back, 5 bases at V and 1 base at J, with 9 bases in the middle.

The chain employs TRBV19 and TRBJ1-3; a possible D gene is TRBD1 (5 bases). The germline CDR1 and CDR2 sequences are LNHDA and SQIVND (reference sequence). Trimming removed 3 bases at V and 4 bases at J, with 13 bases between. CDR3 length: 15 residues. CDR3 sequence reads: CASSIGARIGNTIYF. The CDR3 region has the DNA TGTGCCAGTAGTATTGGGGCGAGGATAGGAAACACCATATATTTT.

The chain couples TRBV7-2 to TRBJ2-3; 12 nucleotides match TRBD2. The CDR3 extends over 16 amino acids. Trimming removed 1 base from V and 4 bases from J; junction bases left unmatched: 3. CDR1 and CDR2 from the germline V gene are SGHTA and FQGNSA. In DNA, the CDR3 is TGTGCCAGCAGCTTAGTTCTAGCGGGGGGGCCAGATACGCAGTATTTT. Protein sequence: CASSLVLAGGPDTQYF.

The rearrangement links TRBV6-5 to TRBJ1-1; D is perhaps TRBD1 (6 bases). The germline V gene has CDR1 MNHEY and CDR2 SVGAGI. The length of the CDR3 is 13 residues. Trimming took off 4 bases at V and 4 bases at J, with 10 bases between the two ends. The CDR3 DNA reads TGTGCCAGCAGTTGGTCACAGGGCACTGAAGCTTTCTTT. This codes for CASSWSQGTEAFF.

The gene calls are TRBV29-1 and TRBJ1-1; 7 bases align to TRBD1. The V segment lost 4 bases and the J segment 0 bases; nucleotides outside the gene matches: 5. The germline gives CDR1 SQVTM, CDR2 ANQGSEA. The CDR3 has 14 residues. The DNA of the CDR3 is TGCAGCGTTGTCGACAGGGCCATGAACACTGAAGCTTTCTTT. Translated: CSVVDRAMNTEAFF. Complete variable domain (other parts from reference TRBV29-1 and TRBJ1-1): SAVISQKPSRDICQRGTSLTIQCQVDSQVTMMFWYRQQPGQSLTLIATANQGSEATYESGFVIDKFPISRPNLTFSTLTVSNMSPEDSSIYLCSVVDRAMNTEAFFGQGTRLTVV.

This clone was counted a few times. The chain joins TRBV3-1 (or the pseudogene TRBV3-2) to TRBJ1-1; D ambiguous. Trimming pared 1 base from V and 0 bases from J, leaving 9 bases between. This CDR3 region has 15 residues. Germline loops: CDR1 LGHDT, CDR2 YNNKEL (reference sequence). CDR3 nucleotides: TGTGCCAGCAGCCAAGGACATGCTATGAACACTGAAGCTTTCTTT. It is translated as CASSQGHAMNTEAFF.

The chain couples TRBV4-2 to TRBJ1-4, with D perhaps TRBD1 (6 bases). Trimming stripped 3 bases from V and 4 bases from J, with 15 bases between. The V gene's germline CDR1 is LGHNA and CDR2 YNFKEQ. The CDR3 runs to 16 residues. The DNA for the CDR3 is TGTGCCAGCAGCCACGGGGGGGCCGCTCATAATGAAAAACTGTTTTTT. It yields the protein CASSHGGAAHNEKLFF.

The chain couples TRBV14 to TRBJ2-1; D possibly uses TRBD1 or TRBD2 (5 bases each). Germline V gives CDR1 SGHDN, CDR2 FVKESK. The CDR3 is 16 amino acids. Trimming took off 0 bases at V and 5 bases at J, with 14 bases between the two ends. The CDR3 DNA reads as TGTGCCAGCAGCCAAGATCTAGGGACGCTAAACAATGAGCAGTTCTTC. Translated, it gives CASSQDLGTLNNEQFF.

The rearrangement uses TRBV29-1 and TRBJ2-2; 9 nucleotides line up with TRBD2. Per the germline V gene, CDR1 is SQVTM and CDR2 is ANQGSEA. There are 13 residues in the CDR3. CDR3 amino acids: CSAGAGGTGELFF. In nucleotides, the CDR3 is TGCAGTGCCGGAGCGGGAGGTACCGGGGAGCTGTTTTTT.

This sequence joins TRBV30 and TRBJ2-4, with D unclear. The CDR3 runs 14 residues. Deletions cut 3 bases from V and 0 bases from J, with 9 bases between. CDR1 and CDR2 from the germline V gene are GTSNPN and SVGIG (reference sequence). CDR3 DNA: TGTGCCTGGAGCTCGGCCCTAGCCAAAAACATTCAGTACTTC. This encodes CAWSSALAKNIQYF.

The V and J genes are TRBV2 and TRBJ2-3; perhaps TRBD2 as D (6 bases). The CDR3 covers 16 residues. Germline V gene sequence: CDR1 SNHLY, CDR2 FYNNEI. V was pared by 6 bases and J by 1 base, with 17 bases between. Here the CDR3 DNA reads TGTGCCAGCAGCGGTCCTCCGGGACTGGGCACAGATACGCAGTATTTT. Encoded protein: CASSGPPGLGTDTQYF.

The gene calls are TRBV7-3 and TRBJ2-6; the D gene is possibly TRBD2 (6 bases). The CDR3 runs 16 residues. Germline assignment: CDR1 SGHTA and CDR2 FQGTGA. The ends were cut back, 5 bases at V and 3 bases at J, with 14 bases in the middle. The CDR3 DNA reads TGTGCCAGCAGCCGCGATGGAGGGGTTGGGGCCAACGTCCTGACTTTC. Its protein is CASSRDGGVGANVLTF.

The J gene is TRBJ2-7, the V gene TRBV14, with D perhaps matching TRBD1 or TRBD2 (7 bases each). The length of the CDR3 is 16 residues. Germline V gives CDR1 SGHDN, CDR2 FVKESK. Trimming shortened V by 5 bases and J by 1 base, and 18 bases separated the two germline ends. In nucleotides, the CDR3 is TGTGCCAGCAGCAATCAGGGAGGGGGCCGGTCCTACGAGCAGTACTTC. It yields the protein CASSNQGGGRSYEQYF. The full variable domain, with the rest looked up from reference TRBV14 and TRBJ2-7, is EAGVTQFPSHSVIEKGQTVTLRCDPISGHDNLYWYRRVMGKEIKFLLHFVKESKQDESGMPNNRFLAERTGGTYSTLKVQPAELEDSGVYFCASSNQGGGRSYEQYFGPGTRLTVT.

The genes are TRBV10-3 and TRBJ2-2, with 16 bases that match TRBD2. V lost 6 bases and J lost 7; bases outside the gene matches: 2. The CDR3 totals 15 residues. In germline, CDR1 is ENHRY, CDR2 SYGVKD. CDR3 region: CAIRGLAGGHGELFF. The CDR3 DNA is TGTGCCATCAGGGGACTAGCGGGAGGGCACGGGGAGCTGTTTTTT.